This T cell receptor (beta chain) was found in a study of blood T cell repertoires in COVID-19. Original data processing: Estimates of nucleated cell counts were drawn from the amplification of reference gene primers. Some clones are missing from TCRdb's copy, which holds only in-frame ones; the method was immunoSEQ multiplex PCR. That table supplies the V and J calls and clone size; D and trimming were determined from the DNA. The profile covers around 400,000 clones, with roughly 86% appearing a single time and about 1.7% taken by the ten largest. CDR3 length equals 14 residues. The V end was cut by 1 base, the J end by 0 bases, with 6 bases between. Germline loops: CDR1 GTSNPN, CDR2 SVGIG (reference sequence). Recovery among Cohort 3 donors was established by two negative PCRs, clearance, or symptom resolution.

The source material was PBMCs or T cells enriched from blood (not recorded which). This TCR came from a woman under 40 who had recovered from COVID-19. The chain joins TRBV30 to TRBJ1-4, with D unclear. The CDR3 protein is CAWSDEATNEKLFF. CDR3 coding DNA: TGTGCCTGGAGTGATGAGGCAACTAATGAAAAACTGTTTTTT.